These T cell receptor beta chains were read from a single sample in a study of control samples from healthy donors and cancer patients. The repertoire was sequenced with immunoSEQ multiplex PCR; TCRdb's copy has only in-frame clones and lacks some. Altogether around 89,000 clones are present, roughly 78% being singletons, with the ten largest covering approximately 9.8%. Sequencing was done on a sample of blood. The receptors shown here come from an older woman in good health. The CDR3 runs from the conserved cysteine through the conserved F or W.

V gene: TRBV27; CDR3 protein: CASSFQRVGTEAFF
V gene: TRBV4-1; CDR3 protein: CASSQEEGRGSYNEQFF
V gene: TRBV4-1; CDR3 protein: CASSQGWGVGEQYF
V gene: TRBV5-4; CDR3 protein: CASSLDFDRGTEAFF
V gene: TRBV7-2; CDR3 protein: CASSSRGTSYEQYF
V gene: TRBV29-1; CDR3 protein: CSVMPSGTGEAFF
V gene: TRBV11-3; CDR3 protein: CASSSRTSGSGGEQFF
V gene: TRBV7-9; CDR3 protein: CASSLADSLYSNQPQHF
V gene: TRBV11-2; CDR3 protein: CASRSNPGTTPNYGYTF
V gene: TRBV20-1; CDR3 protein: CSASSLGGKGYTF
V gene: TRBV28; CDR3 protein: CASSLQGPWGGYTF
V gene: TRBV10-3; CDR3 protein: CAISEGISPQHF
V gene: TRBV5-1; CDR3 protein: CASSRRGYEQYF
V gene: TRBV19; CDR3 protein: CATSGGANNEQFF
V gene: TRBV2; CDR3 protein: CASRLGLAGRTGELFF
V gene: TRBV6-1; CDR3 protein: CASSERTTGPETQYF
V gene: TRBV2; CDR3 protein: CASSAGVLAATDTQYF
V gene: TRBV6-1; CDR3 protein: CASNANSGNTIYF
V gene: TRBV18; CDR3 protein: CASSPPEVSNTGELFF
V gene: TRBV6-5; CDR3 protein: CASTGTVYEQYF
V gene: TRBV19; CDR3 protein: CASSTHGTPPYNEQFF
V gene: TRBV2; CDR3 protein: CASSRSGASYGYTF
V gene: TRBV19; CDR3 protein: CASSIGWLAKTDTQYF
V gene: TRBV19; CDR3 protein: CASSIWGPADTEAFF
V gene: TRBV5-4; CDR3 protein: CASSWDVNEKLFF
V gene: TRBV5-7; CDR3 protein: CASSARTGGGSYNEQFF
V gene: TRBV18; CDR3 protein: CASSPTRHSNYGYTF
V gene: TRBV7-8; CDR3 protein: CASSRGLAETQYF
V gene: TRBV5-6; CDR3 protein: CASSSWNGADTQYF
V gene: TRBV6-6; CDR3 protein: CASSYPSSPTNEKLFF
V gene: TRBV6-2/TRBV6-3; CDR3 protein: CASSFWQGTDTQYF